Listed here are 18 T cell receptor beta chains from one sample, sequenced in a study of blood T cells in healthy people across ages. A second PCR of about 7 to 11 cycles used a sample-barcoded 5' primer and a J-beta primer mix. TCRdb called the 5' RACE reads again in MiXCR, with one record for every CDR3 protein. Counted here are 700,000 to 900,000 distinct CDR3 sequences, more than 25% occurring once; the ten biggest clones make up around 3%. A further study also used this sample, focusing on T cells of mothers and their children.

The sample was blood. Receptors originate from a boy aged 5 to 17 in good health.

This chain links TRBV20-1 with TRBJ2-4; no definite D call. Germline CDR1 reads DFQATT; CDR2 reads SNEGSKA (reference sequence). V was clipped by 0 bases and J by 2 bases, with 11 bases between them. This CDR3 spans 15 amino acids. CDR3 loop: CSARESRSPKNIQYF. CDR3 nucleotide sequence: TGCAGTGCTAGAGAATCACGTAGCCCCAAAAACATTCAGTACTTC.

Here the CDR3 reads CASSYSRQGHYGYTF. CDR3 nucleotides: TGTGCCAGCAGTTACTCGAGGCAGGGTCATTATGGCTACACCTTC. This chain connects TRBV6-5 to TRBJ1-2; perhaps TRBD1 as D (5 bases). This CDR3 region has 15 residues. From germline, CDR1 is MNHEY and CDR2 SVGAGI. V was shortened by 0 bases and J by 5 bases, with 13 bases between the two germline ends.

The J gene is TRBJ2-3, the V gene TRBV29-1; D not resolved. Per germline, CDR1 SQVTM and CDR2 ANQGSEA. Trimming removed 6 bases at V and 3 bases at J, with 13 bases between. This CDR3 is 13 amino acids long. In DNA form, the CDR3 reads TGCAGCGTCCGAAGGGAATCGACAGATACGCAGTATTTT. It encodes CSVRRESTDTQYF.

This chain links TRBV6-6 with TRBJ1-2; D uncertain. V was cut by 6 bases and J by 0 bases, with 11 bases left in between. The CDR3 length is 14 residues. The germline V gene has CDR1 MNHNY and CDR2 SVGAGI (reference sequence). The CDR3, as DNA: TGTGCCAGCAGAAACGACATAGCTAACTATGGCTACACCTTC. Protein product: CASRNDIANYGYTF.

J is TRBJ1-6 and V is TRBV18; D gene ambiguous. V was cut by 0 bases and J by 7 bases, with 13 bases left in between. The CDR3 spans 16 residues. The germline CDR1 and CDR2 sequences are KGHSH and LQKENI. The CDR3 reads CASSPPGSGNNSPLHF. Here the CDR3 DNA reads TGTGCCAGCTCACCACCGGGTTCCGGGAACAATTCACCCCTCCACTTT.

There are a few counts of this clonotype. The CDR3 sequence: CASSLRLPFGEQFF. The DNA for the CDR3 is TGTGCCAGCAGCTTAAGGCTACCCTTCGGCGAGCAGTTCTTC. The gene calls are TRBV7-2 and TRBJ2-5; D uncertain. The J call may be faulty, since TRBJ2-1 better matches the DNA end. This CDR3 contains 14 residues. In germline, CDR1 is SGHTA, CDR2 FQGNSA.

V gene TRBV13 combines with J gene TRBJ2-1; TRBD2 agrees at 12 bases. The CDR3 is made up of 18 amino acids. Looked up from germline, CDR1 is PRHDT and CDR2 is FYEKMQ (reference sequence). V shed 2 bases and J 6 bases; nucleotides not matched to a gene: 11. DNA for the CDR3: TGTGCCAGCAGCTTACTAGCGGGGGGGCCTTTCCAGCCCAATGAGCAGTTCTTC. This codes for CASSLLAGGPFQPNEQFF.

The sample holds many counts of this clonotype. The rearrangement links TRBV5-6 to TRBJ2-7; 10 positions match TRBD2. V dropped 4 bases and J dropped 7; count of bases not matched to a gene: 20. Germline CDR1 is SGHDT and CDR2 is YYEEEE. The CDR3 runs 18 residues. CDR3 protein: CASSPPYLAGALKEEQYF. CDR3 sequence (DNA): TGTGCCAGCAGCCCTCCTTATCTAGCGGGGGCTCTTAAGGAAGAGCAGTACTTC. Full variable domain (remainder filled in from reference TRBV5-6 and TRBJ2-7): DAGVTQSPTHLIKTRGQQVTLRCSPKSGHDTVSWYQQALGQGPQFIFQYYEEEERQRGNFPDRFSGHQFPNYSSELNVNALLLGDSALYLCASSPPYLAGALKEEQYFGPGTRLTVT.

This chain uses TRBV20-1 with TRBJ2-4; maybe TRBD2 (5 bases). Germline lookup yields CDR1 DFQATT and CDR2 SNEGSKA (reference sequence). V dropped 5 bases and J dropped 0 bases, with 17 bases sitting between them. The CDR3 length is 16 residues. The CDR3: CSAQNRGDLAKNIQYF. CDR3 DNA sequence: TGCAGTGCTCAGAATCGGGGTGATCTAGCCAAAAACATTCAGTACTTC.

In its sample, this clonotype was seen a few times. This rearrangement joins TRBV4-1 to TRBJ2-7; 8 bases match TRBD2. The germline CDR1 and CDR2 sequences are MGHRA and YSYEKL. This CDR3 is 15 amino acids long. V lost 3 bases and J lost 3; bases outside the gene matches: 7. Here the CDR3 reads CASSQELAEIYEQYF. The CDR3 coding sequence is TGCGCCAGCAGCCAGGAACTAGCGGAGATCTACGAGCAGTACTTC.

This clonotype has just a few counts. This chain links TRBV10-3 with TRBJ2-1; 7 bases align to TRBD2. CDR1 ENHRY and CDR2 SYGVKD come from the germline V gene. The V and J ends lost 2 bases and 8 bases, in that order; junction bases with no gene match: 9. The CDR3 is 15 residues long. CDR3 loop: CAISEGGGLVDEQFF. In nucleotides, the CDR3 is TGTGCCATCAGTGAGGGGGGAGGGTTGGTGGATGAGCAGTTCTTC.

This clonotype came up a few times. The chain combines TRBV6-1 with TRBJ2-1; 8 nucleotides align to TRBD2. This CDR3 has 15 residues. Per germline, CDR1 MNHNS and CDR2 SASEGT. V gave up 6 bases and J gave up 3 bases; unmatched junction bases: 7. The CDR3, as DNA: TGTGCCAGCAGGCCTAGGACTAGCTTCTACAATGAGCAGTTCTTC. Translated, it gives CASRPRTSFYNEQFF.

In its sample, this clonotype was seen a few times. The chain has TRBV5-1 and TRBJ1-4; TRBD1 is a possible D gene (6 bases). V lost 0 bases, J lost 8 bases, and 11 bases lay in between. The CDR3 has 14 residues. In germline, CDR1 is SGHRS, CDR2 YFSETQ. The CDR3 sequence: CASSLEQGREKLFF. The CDR3 DNA reads as TGCGCCAGCAGCTTGGAACAGGGAAGGGAAAAACTGTTTTTT. Complete variable domain (other parts from reference TRBV5-1 and TRBJ1-4): KAGVTQTPRYLIKTRGQQVTLSCSPISGHRSVSWYQQTPGQGLQFLFEYFSETQRNKGNFPGRFSGRQFSNSRSEMNVSTLELGDSALYLCASSLEQGREKLFFGSGTQLSVL.

This clonotype was seen more than once but under ten times. The V call is TRBV20-1, the J call TRBJ1-3, with D tentatively TRBD1 (5 bases). Trimming took off 3 bases at V and 0 bases at J, with 6 bases between the two ends. Germline lookup yields CDR1 DFQATT and CDR2 SNEGSKA (reference sequence). The CDR3 loop spans 13 amino acids. CDR3 bases: TGCAGTGCTAGGGACAACTCTGGAAACACCATATATTTT. Translated, it gives CSARDNSGNTIYF.

The CDR3 coding sequence is TGTGCCAGCAGCTCCCTGGGGGGGGGCTTTGAGCAGTTCTTC. Residues: CASSSLGGGFEQFF. The chain is built from TRBV7-2 and TRBJ2-1; TRBD2 is a possible D gene (7 bases). V was pared by 4 bases and J by 9 bases, with 16 bases between. From germline, CDR1 is SGHTA and CDR2 FQGNSA. CDR3 length: 14 residues.

The chain combines TRBV7-6 with TRBJ2-1; maybe TRBD2 (7 bases). The CDR3 runs 15 residues. Trimming cost V 1 base and J 4 bases, with 11 bases left between them. The germline CDR1 and CDR2 sequences are SGHVS and FNYEAQ. The CDR3 region has the DNA TGTGCCAGCAGCTTAGAGGGGGGGCGGTACAATGAGCAGTTCTTC. It codes for CASSLEGGRYNEQFF.

A few counts support this clonotype. The chain combines TRBV15 with TRBJ2-5, with TRBD2 as a possible D gene (5 bases). The J call is in doubt because the DNA end fits TRBJ2-1 better. The CDR3 loop spans 14 amino acids. CDR1 and CDR2 (germline): LNHNV, YYDKDF (reference sequence). The chain's CDR3 is CATSRRVGSNEQFF. The CDR3, as DNA: TGTGCCACCAGCAGGCGGGTGGGGTCCAATGAGCAGTTCTTC.

This clonotype was observed many times. This chain links TRBV5-1 with TRBJ2-1, with D perhaps TRBD1 or TRBD2 (6 bases each). This CDR3 has 13 amino acids. Deletions cut 1 base from V and 5 bases from J, with 7 bases between. Looked up from germline, CDR1 is SGHRS and CDR2 is YFSETQ. CDR3 in DNA: TGCGCCAGCAGCTTGAGGGGGGACAATGAGCAGTTCTTC. The encoded protein is CASSLRGDNEQFF.